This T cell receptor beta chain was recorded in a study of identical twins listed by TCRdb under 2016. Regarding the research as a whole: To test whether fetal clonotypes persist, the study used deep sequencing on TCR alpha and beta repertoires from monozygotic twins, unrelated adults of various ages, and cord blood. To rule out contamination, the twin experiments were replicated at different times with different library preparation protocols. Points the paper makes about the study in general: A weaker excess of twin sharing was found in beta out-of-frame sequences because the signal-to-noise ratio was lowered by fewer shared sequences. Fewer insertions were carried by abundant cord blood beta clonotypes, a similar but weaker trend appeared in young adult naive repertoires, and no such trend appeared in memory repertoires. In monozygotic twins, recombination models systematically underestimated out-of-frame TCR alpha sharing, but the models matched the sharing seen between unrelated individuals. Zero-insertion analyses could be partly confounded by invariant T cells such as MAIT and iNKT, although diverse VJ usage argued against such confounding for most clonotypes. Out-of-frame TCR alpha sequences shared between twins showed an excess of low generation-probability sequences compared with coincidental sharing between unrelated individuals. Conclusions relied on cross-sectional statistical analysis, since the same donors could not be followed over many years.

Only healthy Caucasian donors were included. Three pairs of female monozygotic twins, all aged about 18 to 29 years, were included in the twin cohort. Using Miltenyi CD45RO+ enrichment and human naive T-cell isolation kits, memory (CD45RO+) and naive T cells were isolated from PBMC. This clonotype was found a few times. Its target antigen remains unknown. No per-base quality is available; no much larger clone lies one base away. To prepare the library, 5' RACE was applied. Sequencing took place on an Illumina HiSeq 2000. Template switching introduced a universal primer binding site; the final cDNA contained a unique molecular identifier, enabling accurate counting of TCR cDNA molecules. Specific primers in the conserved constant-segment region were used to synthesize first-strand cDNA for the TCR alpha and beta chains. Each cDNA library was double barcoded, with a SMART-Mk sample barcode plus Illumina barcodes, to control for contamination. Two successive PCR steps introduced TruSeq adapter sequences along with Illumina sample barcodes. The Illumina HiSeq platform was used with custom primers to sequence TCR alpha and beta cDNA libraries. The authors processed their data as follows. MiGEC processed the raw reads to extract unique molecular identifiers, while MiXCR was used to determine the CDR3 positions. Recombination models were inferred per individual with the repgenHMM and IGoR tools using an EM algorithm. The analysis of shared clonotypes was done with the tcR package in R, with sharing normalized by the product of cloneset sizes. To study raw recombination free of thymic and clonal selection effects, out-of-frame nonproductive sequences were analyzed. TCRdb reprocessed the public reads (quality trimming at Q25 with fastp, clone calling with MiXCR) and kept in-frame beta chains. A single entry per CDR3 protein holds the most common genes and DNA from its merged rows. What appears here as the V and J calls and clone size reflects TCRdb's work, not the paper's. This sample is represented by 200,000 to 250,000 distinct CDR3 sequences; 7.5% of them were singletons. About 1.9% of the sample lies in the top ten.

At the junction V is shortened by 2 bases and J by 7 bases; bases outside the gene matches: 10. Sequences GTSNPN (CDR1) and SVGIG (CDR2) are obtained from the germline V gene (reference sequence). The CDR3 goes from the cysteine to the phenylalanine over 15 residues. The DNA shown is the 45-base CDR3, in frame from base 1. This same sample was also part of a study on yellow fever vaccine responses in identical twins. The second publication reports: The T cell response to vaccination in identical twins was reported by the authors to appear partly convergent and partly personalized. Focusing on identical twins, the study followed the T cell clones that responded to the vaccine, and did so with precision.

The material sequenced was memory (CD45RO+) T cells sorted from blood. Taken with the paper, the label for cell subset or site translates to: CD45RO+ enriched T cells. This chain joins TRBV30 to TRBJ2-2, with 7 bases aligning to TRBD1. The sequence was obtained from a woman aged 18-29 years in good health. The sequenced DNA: TGTGCCTGGAGTTCCGGGACAGTTCTGGGCGGGGAGCTGTTTTTT. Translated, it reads CAWSSGTVLGGELFF.